This T cell receptor (beta chain) was recovered during a study of cytomegalovirus exposure and HLA in healthy donors. Primers included in the PCR were 60 Vbeta and 13 Jbeta primers. Some clones are missing from TCRdb's copy, which holds only in-frame ones; the method was immunoSEQ multiplex PCR. The data hold roughly 140,000 clones, with about 79% observed a single time. Germline V lookup: CDR1 MNHEY, CDR2 SMNVEV (reference sequence). The CDR3 runs to 17 residues. The V gene end was trimmed by 6 bases and the J gene end by 2 bases; junction bases not matched to a gene: 8. The chain combines TRBV27 with TRBJ2-1; the match to TRBD2 covers 12 bases. The TCR was taken from a male donor in good health and CMV-seronegative. Source material: PBMCs. The chain's CDR3 is CASRSTSGGPAYNEQFF. The CDR3 DNA follows: TGTGCCAGCAGGTCGACTAGCGGGGGCCCCGCCTACAATGAGCAGTTCTTC.